The 14 T cell receptor beta chains presented below share a single source sample, sequenced in a study of blood T cell repertoires in COVID-19. Profiling relied on immunoSEQ multiplex PCR, and the TCRdb table lists in-frame clones only, not all of them. The sample includes 80,000 to 100,000 clones, 82% seen only once; the top ten take 11%. The sequencing input was peripheral blood. The source is a man in his 70s with active or convalescent COVID-19.

The V and J genes are TRBV2 and TRBJ1-6, with a weak D call TRBD1 (5 bases). This CDR3 has 16 residues. V lost 8 bases to trimming and J lost 7 bases, with 21 bases between them. Germline values: CDR1 SNHLY, CDR2 FYNNEI. CDR3 protein: CASSLQTGTLNSPLHF. The CDR3 DNA is TGTGCCAGCTCCCTCCAAACAGGCACCCTAAATTCACCCCTCCACTTT.

In its sample, this clone was seen a few times. This sequence joins TRBV2 and TRBJ1-1; a possible D gene is TRBD1 (6 bases). Germline CDR1 SNHLY, CDR2 FYNNEI. The ends were cut back, 11 bases at V and 0 bases at J, with 13 bases in the middle. This CDR3 has 13 residues. For the CDR3, the DNA is TGTGCCGCGGAGGGGGGGTTGAACACTGAAGCTTTCTTT. It translates to CAAEGGLNTEAFF.

The sample holds a few counts of this clone. The rearrangement joins TRBV3-1 (or the pseudogene TRBV3-2) to TRBJ2-7, with no clear D. The V and J ends lost 3 bases and 4 bases respectively, with 4 bases between them. The CDR3 totals 11 residues. Germline CDR1 is LGHDT and CDR2 is YNNKEL (reference sequence). The CDR3: CASSHIYEQYF. In DNA form, the CDR3 reads TGTGCCAGCAGCCATATATACGAGCAGTACTTC.

DNA of the CDR3: TGTGCCAGCAGCTCCCCCGACTACCAAGAGACCCAGTACTTC. Amino acids: CASSSPDYQETQYF. The chain recombines TRBV11-3 with TRBJ2-5; D is uncertain. Germline assignment: CDR1 SGHNT and CDR2 YENEEA. Trimming cost V 4 bases and J 0 bases, with 9 bases left between them. This CDR3 region has 14 residues.

The rearrangement joins TRBV2 to TRBJ1-1; 7 nucleotides match TRBD1. The germline V gene has CDR1 SNHLY and CDR2 FYNNEI. This CDR3 is built from 15 residues. V was clipped by 1 base and J by 0 bases; unmatched bases: 2. In DNA, the CDR3 is TGTGCCAGCAGTGAAGAGGGGGCGATGAACACTGAAGCTTTCTTT. Translation gives CASSEEGAMNTEAFF.

V usage is TRBV3-1 (or the pseudogene TRBV3-2) and J usage is TRBJ1-6; D remains unclear. Germline V gene sequence: CDR1 LGHDT, CDR2 YNNKEL (reference sequence). The CDR3 covers 16 residues. Between the trimmed V and J ends, which lost 3 bases and 8 bases, there was a span of 17 bases. DNA of the CDR3: TGTGCCAGCAGCCAGGCCCGACACCTGGATTATTCACCCCTCCACTTT. It translates to CASSQARHLDYSPLHF.

This chain joins TRBV6-6 and TRBJ1-5, with 7 bases matching TRBD1. The CDR3 length is 15 residues. From germline, CDR1 is MNHNY and CDR2 SVGAGI (reference sequence). V lost 6 bases, J lost 4 bases, and 9 bases stayed unmatched. CDR3 sequence reads: CASRNAGTANQPQHF. DNA for the CDR3: TGTGCCAGCAGAAACGCCGGGACAGCTAATCAGCCCCAGCATTTT.

The V gene is TRBV5-1, the J gene TRBJ2-1, with 13 positions matching TRBD2. The CDR3 is 15 amino acids. CDR1 is SGHRS, CDR2 YFSETQ, per germline. Trimming at V came to 4 bases and at J to 10 bases, leaving 8 bases not matched to a gene. This chain's CDR3 is CASSPTSGGGMEQFF. CDR3 nucleotide sequence: TGCGCCAGCAGCCCCACTAGCGGGGGGGGCATGGAGCAGTTCTTC.

The chain recombines TRBV2 with TRBJ1-6, with TRBD1 as a possible D gene (5 bases). The CDR3 loop spans 16 amino acids. Trimming took off 0 bases at V and 7 bases at J, with 13 bases between the two ends. Germline values: CDR1 SNHLY, CDR2 FYNNEI. The CDR3 coding sequence is TGTGCCAGCAGTGAAGCGGGACTCGGGGGAAATTCACCCCTCCACTTT. Translating gives CASSEAGLGGNSPLHF.

The chain joins TRBV10-3 to TRBJ1-2; 7 nucleotides match TRBD1. CDR1 is ENHRY and CDR2 is SYGVKD in the germline V gene. This CDR3 spans 15 amino acids. J lost 5 bases, V lost 3 bases, and 9 bases had no gene match. The CDR3 coding sequence is TGTGCCATCAGTGATCCGGGACAGAGTTTTTATGGCTACACCTTC. The encoded protein is CAISDPGQSFYGYTF.

The genes are TRBV7-3 and TRBJ2-3, with a possible D match to TRBD1 (5 bases). V was shortened by 5 bases and J by 6 bases, with 15 bases between the two germline ends. Germline CDR1 SGHTA, CDR2 FQGTGA. The length of the CDR3 is 14 residues. CDR3 region: CASSQGPTSDTQYF. In DNA form, the CDR3 reads TGTGCCAGCAGCCAGGGCCCAACGAGTGATACGCAGTATTTT.

The genes are TRBV12-3 or TRBV12-4 and TRBJ1-3, with D maybe TRBD1 (5 bases). Between the trimmed V and J ends, which lost 7 bases and 4 bases, there was a span of 8 bases. The CDR3 consists of 12 residues. The CDR3 loop reads CASMAGGNTIYF. In nucleotides, the CDR3 is TGTGCCAGCATGGCAGGGGGAAACACCATATATTTT.

The sample holds a few counts of this clone. This chain's CDR3 is CASSSDWSSYNEQFF. CDR3 sequence (DNA): TGCGCCAGCAGCTCGGACTGGAGCTCCTACAATGAGCAGTTCTTC. V gene TRBV5-1 combines with J gene TRBJ2-1; a possible D gene is TRBD2 (5 bases). Germline CDR1 and CDR2: SGHRS and YFSETQ. Deletions cut 3 bases from V and 0 bases from J, with 10 bases between. CDR3 length equals 15 residues.

The rearrangement joins TRBV27 to TRBJ1-1; 8 positions match TRBD1. This CDR3 contains 15 residues. J was trimmed by 2 bases and V by 6 bases; bases with no gene match: 8. The germline CDR1 and CDR2 sequences are MNHEY and SMNVEV (reference sequence). The CDR3 DNA sequence: TGTGCCAGCAGAGCCTCAGGGGGCAGTAACACTGAAGCTTTCTTT. Amino acids: CASRASGGSNTEAFF.